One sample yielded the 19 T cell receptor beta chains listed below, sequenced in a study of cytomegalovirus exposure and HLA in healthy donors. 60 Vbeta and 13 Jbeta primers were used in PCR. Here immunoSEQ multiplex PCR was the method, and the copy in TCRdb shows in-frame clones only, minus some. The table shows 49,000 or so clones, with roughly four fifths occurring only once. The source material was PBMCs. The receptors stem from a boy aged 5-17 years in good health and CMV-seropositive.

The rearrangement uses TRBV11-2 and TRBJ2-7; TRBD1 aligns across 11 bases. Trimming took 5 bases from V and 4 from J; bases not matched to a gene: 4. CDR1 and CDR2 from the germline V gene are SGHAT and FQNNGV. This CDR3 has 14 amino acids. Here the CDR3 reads CASSPGTGGYEQYF. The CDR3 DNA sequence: TGTGCCAGCAGCCCCGGGACAGGGGGGTACGAGCAGTACTTC.

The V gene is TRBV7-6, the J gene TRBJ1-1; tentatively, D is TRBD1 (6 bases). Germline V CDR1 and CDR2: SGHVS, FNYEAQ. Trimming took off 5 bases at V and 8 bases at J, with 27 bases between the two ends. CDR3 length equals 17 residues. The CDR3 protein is CASSTGWGRTYKEEAFF. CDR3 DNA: TGTGCCAGCAGCACCGGGTGGGGGCGTACCTACAAAGAAGAAGCTTTCTTT. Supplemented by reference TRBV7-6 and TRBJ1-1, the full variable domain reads GAGVSQSPRYKVTKRGQDVALRCDPISGHVSLYWYRQALGQGPEFLTYFNYEAQQDKSGLPNDRFSAERPEGSISTLTIQRTEQRDSAMYRCASSTGWGRTYKEEAFFGQGTRLTVV.

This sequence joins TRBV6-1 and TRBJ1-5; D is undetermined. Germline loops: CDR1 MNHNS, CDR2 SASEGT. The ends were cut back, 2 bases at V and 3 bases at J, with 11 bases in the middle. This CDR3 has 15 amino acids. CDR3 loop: CASSEFRGLNQPQHF. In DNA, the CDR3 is TGTGCCAGCAGTGAATTCAGAGGACTCAATCAGCCCCAGCATTTT.

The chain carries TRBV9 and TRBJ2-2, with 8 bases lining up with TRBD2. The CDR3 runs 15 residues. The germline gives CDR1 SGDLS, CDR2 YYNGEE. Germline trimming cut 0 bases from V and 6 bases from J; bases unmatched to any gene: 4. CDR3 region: CASSVAPSGSGELFF. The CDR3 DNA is TGTGCCAGCAGCGTAGCACCTAGCGGGTCCGGGGAGCTGTTTTTT.

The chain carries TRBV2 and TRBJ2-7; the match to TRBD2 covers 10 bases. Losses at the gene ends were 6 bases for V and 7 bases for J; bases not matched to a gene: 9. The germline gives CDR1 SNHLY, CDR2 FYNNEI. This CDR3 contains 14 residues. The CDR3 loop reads CASSRLAGLREQYF. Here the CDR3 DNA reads TGTGCCAGCAGCCGACTAGCGGGTCTGAGAGAGCAGTACTTC.

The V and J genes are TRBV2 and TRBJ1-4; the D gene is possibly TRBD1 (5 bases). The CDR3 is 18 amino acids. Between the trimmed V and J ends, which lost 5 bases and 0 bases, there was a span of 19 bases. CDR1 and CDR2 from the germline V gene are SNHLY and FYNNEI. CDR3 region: CASSRTFVDSATNEKLFF. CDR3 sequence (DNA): TGTGCCAGCAGTCGCACCTTCGTAGACAGTGCAACTAATGAAAAACTGTTTTTT.

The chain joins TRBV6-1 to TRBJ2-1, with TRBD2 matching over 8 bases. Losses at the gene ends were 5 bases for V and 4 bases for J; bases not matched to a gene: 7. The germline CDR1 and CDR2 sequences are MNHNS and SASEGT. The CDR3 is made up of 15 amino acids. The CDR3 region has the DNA TGTGCCAGCAGTACTCGGGGGGGGGTATACAATGAGCAGTTCTTC. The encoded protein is CASSTRGGVYNEQFF.

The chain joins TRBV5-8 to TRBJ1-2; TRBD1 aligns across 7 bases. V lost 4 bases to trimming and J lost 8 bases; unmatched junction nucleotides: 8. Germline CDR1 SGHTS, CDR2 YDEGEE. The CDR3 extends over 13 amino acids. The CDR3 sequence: CASSRTGARGYTF. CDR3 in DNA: TGTGCCAGCAGCCGAACAGGGGCCAGGGGCTACACCTTC.

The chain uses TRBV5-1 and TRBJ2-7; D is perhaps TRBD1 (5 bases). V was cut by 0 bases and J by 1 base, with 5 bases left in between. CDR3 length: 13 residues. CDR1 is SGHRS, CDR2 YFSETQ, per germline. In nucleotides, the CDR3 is TGCGCCAGCAGCTTGGCAGGGTCCTACGAGCAGTACTTC. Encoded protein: CASSLAGSYEQYF.

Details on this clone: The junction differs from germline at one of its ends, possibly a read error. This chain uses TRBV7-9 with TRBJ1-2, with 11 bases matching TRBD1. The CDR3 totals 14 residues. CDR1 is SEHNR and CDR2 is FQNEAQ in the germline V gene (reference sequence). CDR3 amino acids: CSSSLGQGGDGYTF. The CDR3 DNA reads TGTTCCAGCAGCTTGGGACAGGGGGGAGATGGCTACACCTTC.

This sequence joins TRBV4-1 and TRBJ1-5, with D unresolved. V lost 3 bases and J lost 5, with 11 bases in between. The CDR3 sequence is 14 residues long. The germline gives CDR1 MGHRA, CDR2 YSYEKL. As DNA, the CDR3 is TGCGCCAGCAGCCAGGGGAGCGATGATCAGCCCCAGCATTTT. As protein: CASSQGSDDQPQHF.

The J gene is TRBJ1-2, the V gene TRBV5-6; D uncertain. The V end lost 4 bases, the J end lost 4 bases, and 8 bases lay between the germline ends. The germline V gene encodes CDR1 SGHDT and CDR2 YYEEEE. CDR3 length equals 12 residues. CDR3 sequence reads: CASSAGVYGYTF. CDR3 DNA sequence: TGTGCCAGCAGCGCCGGGGTCTATGGCTACACCTTC.

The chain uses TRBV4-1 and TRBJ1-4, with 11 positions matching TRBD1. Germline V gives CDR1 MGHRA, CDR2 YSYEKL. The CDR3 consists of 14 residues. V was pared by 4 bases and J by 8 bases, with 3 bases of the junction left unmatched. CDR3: CASSRTGGREKLFF. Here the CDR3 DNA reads TGCGCCAGCAGCCGGACAGGGGGCAGAGAAAAACTGTTTTTT.

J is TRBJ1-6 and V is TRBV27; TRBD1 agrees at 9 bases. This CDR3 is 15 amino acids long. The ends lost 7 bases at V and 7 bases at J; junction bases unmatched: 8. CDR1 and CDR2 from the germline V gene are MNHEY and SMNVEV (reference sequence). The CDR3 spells CASNGQGISNSPLHF. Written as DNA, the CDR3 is TGTGCCAGCAATGGACAGGGGATATCGAATTCACCCCTCCACTTT.

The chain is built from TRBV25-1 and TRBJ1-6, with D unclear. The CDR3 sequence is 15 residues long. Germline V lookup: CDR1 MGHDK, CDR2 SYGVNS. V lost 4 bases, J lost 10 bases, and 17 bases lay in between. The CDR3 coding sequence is TGTGCCAGCAGTGGGACTCCCCAAATAGGATCACCCCTCCACTTT. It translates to CASSGTPQIGSPLHF.

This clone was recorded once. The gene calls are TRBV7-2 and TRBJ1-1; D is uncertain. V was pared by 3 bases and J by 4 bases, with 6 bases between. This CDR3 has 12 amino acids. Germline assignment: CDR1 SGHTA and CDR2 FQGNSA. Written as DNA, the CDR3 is TGTGCCAGCAGCTTTCCCGTCACTGAAGCTTTCTTT. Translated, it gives CASSFPVTEAFF.

CDR3 loop: CASSQGNYGYTF. In DNA form, the CDR3 reads TGTGCCAGCTCCCAGGGAAATTATGGCTACACCTTC. This rearrangement joins TRBV13 to TRBJ1-2, with D maybe TRBD1 (5 bases). Germline V gene lookup returns CDR1 PRHDT and CDR2 FYEKMQ (reference sequence). There are 12 residues in the CDR3. Trimming stripped 8 bases from V and 5 bases from J, with 12 bases between. The full variable domain, with the rest looked up from reference TRBV13 and TRBJ1-2, is AAGVIQSPRHLIKEKRETATLKCYPIPRHDTVYWYQQGPGQDPQFLISFYEKMQSDKGSIPDRFSAQQFSDYHSELNMSSLELGDSALYFCASSQGNYGYTFGSGTRLTVV.

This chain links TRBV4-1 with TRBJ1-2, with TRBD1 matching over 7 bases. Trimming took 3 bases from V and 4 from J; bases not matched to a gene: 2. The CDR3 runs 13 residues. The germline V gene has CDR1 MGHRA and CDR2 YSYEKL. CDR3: CASSHRDSYGYTF. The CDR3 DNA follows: TGCGCCAGCAGCCACCGGGACAGCTATGGCTACACCTTC.

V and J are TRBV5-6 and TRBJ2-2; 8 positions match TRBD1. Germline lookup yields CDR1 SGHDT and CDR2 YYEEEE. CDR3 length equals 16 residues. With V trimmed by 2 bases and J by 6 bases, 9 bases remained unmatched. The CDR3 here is CASSFNGQGLSGELFF. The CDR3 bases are TGTGCCAGCAGCTTTAACGGACAGGGTTTATCCGGGGAGCTGTTTTTT. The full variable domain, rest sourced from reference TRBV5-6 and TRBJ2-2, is DAGVTQSPTHLIKTRGQQVTLRCSPKSGHDTVSWYQQALGQGPQFIFQYYEEEERQRGNFPDRFSGHQFPNYSSELNVNALLLGDSALYLCASSFNGQGLSGELFFGEGSRLTVL.